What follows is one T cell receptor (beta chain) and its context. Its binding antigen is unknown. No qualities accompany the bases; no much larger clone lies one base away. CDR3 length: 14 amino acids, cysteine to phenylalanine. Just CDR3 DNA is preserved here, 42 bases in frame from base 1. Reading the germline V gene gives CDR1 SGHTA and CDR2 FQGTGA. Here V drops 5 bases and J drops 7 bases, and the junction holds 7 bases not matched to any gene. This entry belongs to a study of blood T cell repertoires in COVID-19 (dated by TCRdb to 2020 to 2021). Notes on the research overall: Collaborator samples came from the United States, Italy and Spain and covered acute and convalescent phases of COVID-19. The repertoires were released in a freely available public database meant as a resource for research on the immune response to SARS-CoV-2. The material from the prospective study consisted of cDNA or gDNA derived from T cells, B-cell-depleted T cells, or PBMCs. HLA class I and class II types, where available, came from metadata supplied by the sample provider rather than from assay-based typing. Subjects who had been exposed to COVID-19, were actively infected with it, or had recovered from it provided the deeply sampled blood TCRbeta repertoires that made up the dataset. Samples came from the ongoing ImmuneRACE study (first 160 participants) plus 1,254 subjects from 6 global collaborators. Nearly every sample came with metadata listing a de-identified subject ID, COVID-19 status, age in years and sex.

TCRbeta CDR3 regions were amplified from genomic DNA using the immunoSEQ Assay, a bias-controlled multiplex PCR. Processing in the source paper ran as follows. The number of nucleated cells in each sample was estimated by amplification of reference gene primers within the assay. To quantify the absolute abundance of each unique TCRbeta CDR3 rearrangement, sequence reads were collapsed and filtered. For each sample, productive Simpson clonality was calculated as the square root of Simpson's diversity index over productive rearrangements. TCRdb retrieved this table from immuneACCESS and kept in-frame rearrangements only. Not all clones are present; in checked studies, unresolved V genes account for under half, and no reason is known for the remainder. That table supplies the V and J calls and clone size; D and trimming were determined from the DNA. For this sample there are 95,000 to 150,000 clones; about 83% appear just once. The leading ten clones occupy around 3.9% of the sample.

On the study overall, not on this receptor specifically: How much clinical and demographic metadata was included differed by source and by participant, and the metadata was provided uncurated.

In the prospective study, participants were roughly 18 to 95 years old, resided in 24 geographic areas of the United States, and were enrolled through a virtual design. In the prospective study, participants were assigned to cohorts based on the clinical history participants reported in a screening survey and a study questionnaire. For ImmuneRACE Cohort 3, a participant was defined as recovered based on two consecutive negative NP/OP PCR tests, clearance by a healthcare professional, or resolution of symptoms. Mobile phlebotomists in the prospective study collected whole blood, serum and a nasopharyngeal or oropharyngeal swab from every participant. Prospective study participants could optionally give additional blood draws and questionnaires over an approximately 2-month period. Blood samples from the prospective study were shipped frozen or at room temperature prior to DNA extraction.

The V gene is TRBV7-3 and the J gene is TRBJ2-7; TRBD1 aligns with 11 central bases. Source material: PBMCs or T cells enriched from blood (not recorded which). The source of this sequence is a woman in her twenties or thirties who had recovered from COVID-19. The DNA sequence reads TGTGCCAGCAGCCCCGGACAGGGGGCAGGGGAGCAGTACTTC. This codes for CASSPGQGAGEQYF.